The 14 T cell receptor beta chains below come from one sample, sequenced in a study of T cell repertoires in cytomegalovirus infection. Using its own MiXCR run on the reads, TCRdb lists one record per CDR3 protein. The table shows 400,000 or so distinct CDR3 sequences, with roughly 30% occurring only once. The sample comprised PBMCs. The source is a human donor in good health (CMV status not recorded). Some clones in this sample may be carry-over from other donors' samples.

As for this clonotype: A single base separates this from a much larger clone, so it may be a read error. The V gene is TRBV6-2 or TRBV6-3, the J gene TRBJ2-2; the D is unclear. There are 13 residues in the CDR3. Per germline, CDR1 MNHEY and CDR2 SVGEGT. Trimming left V 2 bases short and J 0 bases short, with 1 base between. In nucleotides, the CDR3 is TGTGCCAGCAGTTACACGAACACCGGGGAGCTGTTTTTT. Its translation: CASSYTNTGELFF.

The chain joins TRBV7-2 to TRBJ1-6; D uncertain. V was clipped by 8 bases and J by 6 bases, with 23 bases between them. The germline CDR1 and CDR2 sequences are SGHTA and FQGNSA. The CDR3 is 17 residues long. As DNA, the CDR3 is TGTGCCAGCGGTCCAGGAGGATCAGGCCTACTTAATTCACCCCTCCACTTT. Protein sequence: CASGPGGSGLLNSPLHF.

This clonotype was detected only a few times. The chain combines TRBV7-6 with TRBJ2-7, with 9 bases matching TRBD1. The CDR3 consists of 15 residues. J was trimmed by 2 bases and V by 5 bases; bases with no gene match: 7. Germline lookup yields CDR1 SGHVS and CDR2 FNYEAQ. CDR3 sequence: CASSQYRGLPYEQYF. The CDR3 DNA reads TGTGCCAGCAGCCAATACAGGGGGCTACCCTACGAGCAGTACTTC.

V and J are TRBV29-1 and TRBJ1-1; D is unclear. Trimming removed 4 bases from V and 11 bases from J, with 23 bases in between. The CDR3 consists of 14 residues. The germline V gene encodes CDR1 SQVTM and CDR2 ANQGSEA. The CDR3 DNA reads as TGCAGCGTTGTTACTTGGCCCGGGGTGAAACGGGCTTTCTTT. Protein product: CSVVTWPGVKRAFF.

The CDR3, as DNA: TGTGCCAGCAGCCAAGGATCCCCAAAATACAATGAGCAGTTCTTC. Its translation: CASSQGSPKYNEQFF. The chain couples TRBV3-1 to TRBJ2-1; D not resolved. Germline V gene lookup returns CDR1 LGHDT and CDR2 YNNKEL (reference sequence). Trimming removed 1 base at V and 4 bases at J, with 11 bases between. The CDR3 totals 15 residues.

The rearrangement links TRBV7-9 to TRBJ2-1; 12 bases are shared with TRBD1. The length of the CDR3 is 17 residues. V was pared by 6 bases and J by 8 bases, with 14 bases of the junction left unmatched. CDR1 SEHNR and CDR2 FQNEAQ come from the germline V gene (reference sequence). The CDR3 loop is CASSSPGQGAGGDEQFF. CDR3 sequence (DNA): TGTGCCAGCAGTTCCCCGGGACAGGGGGCGGGTGGCGATGAGCAGTTCTTC.

For the CDR3, the DNA is TGTGCCAGCAGCTCTGGAGGGGGTTGGAACACTGAAGCTTTCTTT. This encodes CASSSGGGWNTEAFF. The rearrangement joins TRBV7-9 to TRBJ1-1; D may be TRBD1 (6 bases). The CDR3 totals 15 residues. Germline CDR1 SEHNR, CDR2 FQNEAQ (reference sequence). The V gene lost 4 bases and the J gene lost 1 base, with 13 bases spanning the gap.

In its sample, this clonotype was seen many times. This chain connects TRBV12-3 or TRBV12-4 to TRBJ1-5; TRBD1 agrees at 10 bases. Trimming at V came to 7 bases and at J to 3 bases, leaving 6 bases not matched to a gene. The CDR3 has 15 amino acids. The CDR3: CASNSGTGVNQPQHF. The DNA of the CDR3 is TGTGCCAGCAACTCGGGGACAGGGGTCAATCAGCCCCAGCATTTT.

This clonotype occurred a few times. The chain combines TRBV19 with TRBJ2-2; D tentatively reads TRBD1 or TRBD2 (5 bases each). V was shortened by 6 bases and J by 2 bases, with 16 bases between the two germline ends. The CDR3 has 16 amino acids. Germline CDR1 is LNHDA and CDR2 is SQIVND (reference sequence). CDR3 residues: CASSLTGPPNTGELFF. DNA of the CDR3: TGTGCCAGTAGCTTGACGGGACCGCCTAACACCGGGGAGCTGTTTTTT.

This rearrangement joins TRBV28 to TRBJ2-1, with 9 bases matching TRBD2. The ends lost 8 bases at V and 8 bases at J; junction bases unmatched: 10. This CDR3 contains 14 residues. Germline V gene lookup returns CDR1 MDHEN and CDR2 SYDVKM. The DNA for the CDR3 is TGTGCCAGCCTGCCCGGGACTAGCATCGATGAGCAGTTCTTC. Translated: CASLPGTSIDEQFF.

The rearrangement links TRBV4-1 to TRBJ1-1, with D possibly being TRBD1 (6 bases). The CDR3 totals 16 residues. CDR1 is MGHRA, CDR2 YSYEKL, per germline. V lost 2 bases to trimming and J lost 5 bases, with 18 bases between them. In DNA, the CDR3 is TGCGCCAGCAGCCAACCCCCGGGGGCGAGCCAAACTGAAGCTTTCTTT. Encoded protein: CASSQPPGASQTEAFF.

J is TRBJ1-5 and V is TRBV5-6; D is possibly TRBD1 (6 bases). Trimming stripped 4 bases from V and 7 bases from J, with 21 bases between. The CDR3 contains 16 residues. Germline V gene data show CDR1 as SGHDT and CDR2 as YYEEEE. The CDR3 DNA reads TGTGCCAGCAGCCCTTACCCAGGGGCTGAGGGGCAGCCCCAGCATTTT. Its protein is CASSPYPGAEGQPQHF.

The J gene is TRBJ2-7, the V gene TRBV28; 9 bases agree with TRBD2. V lost 5 bases and J lost 3; bases outside the gene matches: 11. Germline CDR1 MDHEN, CDR2 SYDVKM. The length of the CDR3 is 16 residues. CDR3 nucleotides: TGTGCCAGCAGTCCCCACGGGGCGGGGGGGCACTACGAGCAGTACTTC. This translates into CASSPHGAGGHYEQYF.

In regard to this clonotype: A read error may account for a junction end that differs from germline. The chain couples TRBV6-5 to TRBJ2-6; D may be TRBD1 or TRBD2 (6 bases each). The germline gives CDR1 MNHEY, CDR2 SVGAGI. The CDR3 sequence is 14 residues long. This CDR3 reads CASSYSTGANVLNF. The CDR3, as DNA: TGTGCCAGCAGTTATTCCACGGGGGCCAACGTCCTGAATTTC.